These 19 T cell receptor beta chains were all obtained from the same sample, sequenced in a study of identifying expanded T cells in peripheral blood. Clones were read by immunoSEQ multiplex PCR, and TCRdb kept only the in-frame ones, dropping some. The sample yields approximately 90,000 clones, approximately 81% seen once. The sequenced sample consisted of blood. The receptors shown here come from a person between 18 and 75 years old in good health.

The CDR3 here is CASSRRRQGINYGYTF. DNA for the CDR3: TGTGCCAGCTCACGGCGAAGACAGGGAATAAACTATGGCTACACCTTC. The chain has TRBV18 and TRBJ1-2; 7 bases agree with TRBD1. Germline CDR1 and CDR2: KGHSH and LQKENI. Trimming cost V 4 bases and J 2 bases; bases outside gene matches: 10. CDR3 length: 16 residues. Combining the CDR3 with reference TRBV18 and TRBJ1-2 gives the whole variable domain NAGVMQNPRHLVRRRGQEARLRCSPMKGHSHVYWYRQLPEEGLKFMVYLQKENIIDESGMPKERFSAEFPKEGPSILRIQQVVRGDSAAYFCASSRRRQGINYGYTFGSGTRLTVV.

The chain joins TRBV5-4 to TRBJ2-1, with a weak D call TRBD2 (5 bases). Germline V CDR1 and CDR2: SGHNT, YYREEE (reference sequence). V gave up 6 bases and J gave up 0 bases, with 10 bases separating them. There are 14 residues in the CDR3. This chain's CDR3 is CASMRANSYNEQFF. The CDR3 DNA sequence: TGTGCCAGCATGAGGGCTAACTCCTACAATGAGCAGTTCTTC. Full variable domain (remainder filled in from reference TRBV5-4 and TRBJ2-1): ETGVTQSPTHLIKTRGQQVTLRCSSQSGHNTVSWYQQALGQGPQFIFQYYREEENGRGNFPPRFSGLQFPNYSSELNVNALELDDSALYLCASMRANSYNEQFFGPGTRLTVL.

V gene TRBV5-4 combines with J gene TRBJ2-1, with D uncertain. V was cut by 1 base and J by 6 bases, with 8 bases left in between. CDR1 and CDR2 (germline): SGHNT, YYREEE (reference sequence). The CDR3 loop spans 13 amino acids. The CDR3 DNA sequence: TGTGCCAGCAGCTTGAGTAGAACCAATGAGCAGTTCTTC. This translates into CASSLSRTNEQFF.

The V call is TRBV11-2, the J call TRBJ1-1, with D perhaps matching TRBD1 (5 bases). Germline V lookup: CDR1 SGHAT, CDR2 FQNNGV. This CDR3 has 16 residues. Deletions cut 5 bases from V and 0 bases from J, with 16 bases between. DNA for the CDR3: TGTGCCAGCAGCCGACCGGGACCGTTTATGAACACTGAAGCTTTCTTT. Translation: CASSRPGPFMNTEAFF. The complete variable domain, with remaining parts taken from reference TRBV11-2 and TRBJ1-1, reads EAGVAQSPRYKIIEKRQSVAFWCNPISGHATLYWYQQILGQGPKLLIQFQNNGVVDDSQLPKDRFSAERLKGVDSTLKIQPAKLEDSAVYLCASSRPGPFMNTEAFFGQGTRLTVV.

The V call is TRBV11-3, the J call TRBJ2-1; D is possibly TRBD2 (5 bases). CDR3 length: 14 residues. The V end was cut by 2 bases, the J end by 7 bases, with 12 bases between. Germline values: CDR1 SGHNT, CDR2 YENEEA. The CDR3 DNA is TGTGCCAGCAGCTTACGAGGGCTTAGTAATGAGCAGTTCTTC. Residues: CASSLRGLSNEQFF.

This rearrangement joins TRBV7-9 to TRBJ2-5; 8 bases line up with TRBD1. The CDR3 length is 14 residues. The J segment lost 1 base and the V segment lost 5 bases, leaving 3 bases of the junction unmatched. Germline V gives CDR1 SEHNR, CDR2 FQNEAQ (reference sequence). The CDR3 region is CASSLDRGQETQYF. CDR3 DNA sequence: TGTGCCAGCAGCCTCGACAGGGGCCAAGAGACCCAGTACTTC.

This chain's CDR3 is CASSYRGNTEAFF. The CDR3 DNA reads as TGTGCCAGCAGTTACCGGGGGAACACTGAAGCTTTCTTT. V and J are TRBV6-6 and TRBJ1-1; D is unresolved. The CDR3 has 13 residues. Between the trimmed V and J ends, which lost 2 bases and 1 base, there was a span of 5 bases. Germline V gives CDR1 MNHNY, CDR2 SVGAGI (reference sequence).

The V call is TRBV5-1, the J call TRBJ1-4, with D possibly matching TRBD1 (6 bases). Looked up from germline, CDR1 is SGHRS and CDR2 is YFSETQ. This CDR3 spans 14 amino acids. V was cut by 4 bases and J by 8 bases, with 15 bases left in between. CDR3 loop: CASSPRGGLEKLFF. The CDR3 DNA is TGCGCCAGCAGCCCGCGTGGGGGCCTAGAAAAACTGTTTTTT. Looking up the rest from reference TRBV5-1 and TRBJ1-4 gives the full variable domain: KAGVTQTPRYLIKTRGQQVTLSCSPISGHRSVSWYQQTPGQGLQFLFEYFSETQRNKGNFPGRFSGRQFSNSRSEMNVSTLELGDSALYLCASSPRGGLEKLFFGSGTQLSVL.

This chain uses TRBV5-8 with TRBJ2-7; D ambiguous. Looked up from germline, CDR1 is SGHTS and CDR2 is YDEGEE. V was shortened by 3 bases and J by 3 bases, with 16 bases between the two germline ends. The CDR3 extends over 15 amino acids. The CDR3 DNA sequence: TGTGCCAGCAGCTCGCGGACCTGGAAGGACTACGAGCAGTACTTC. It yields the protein CASSSRTWKDYEQYF. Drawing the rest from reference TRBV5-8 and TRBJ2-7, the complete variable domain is EAGVTQSPTHLIKTRGQQATLRCSPISGHTSVYWYQQALGLGLQFLLWYDEGEERNRGNFPPRFSGRQFPNYSSELNVNALELEDSALYLCASSSRTWKDYEQYFGPGTRLTVT.

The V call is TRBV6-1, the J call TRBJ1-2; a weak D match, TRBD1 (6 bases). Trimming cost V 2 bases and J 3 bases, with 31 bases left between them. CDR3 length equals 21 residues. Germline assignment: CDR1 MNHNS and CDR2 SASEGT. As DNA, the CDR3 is TGTGCCAGCAGTGAAAAGTATAGGCGGGGGGGCGGTCTAAAGATAGACTATGGCTACACCTTC. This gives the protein CASSEKYRRGGGLKIDYGYTF.

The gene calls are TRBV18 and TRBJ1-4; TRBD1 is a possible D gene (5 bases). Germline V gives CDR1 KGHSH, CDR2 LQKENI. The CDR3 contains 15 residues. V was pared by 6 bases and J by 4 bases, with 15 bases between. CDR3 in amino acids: CASSPGEGINEKLFF. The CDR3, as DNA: TGTGCCAGCTCCCCGGGAGAGGGGATTAATGAAAAACTGTTTTTT.

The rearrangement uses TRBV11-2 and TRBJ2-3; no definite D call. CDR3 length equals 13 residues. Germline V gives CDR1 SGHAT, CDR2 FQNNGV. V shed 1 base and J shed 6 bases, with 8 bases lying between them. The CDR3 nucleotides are TGTGCCAGCAGCTTAGCGAGTGGGGATACGCAGTATTTT. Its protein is CASSLASGDTQYF. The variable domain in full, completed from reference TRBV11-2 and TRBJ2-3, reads EAGVAQSPRYKIIEKRQSVAFWCNPISGHATLYWYQQILGQGPKLLIQFQNNGVVDDSQLPKDRFSAERLKGVDSTLKIQPAKLEDSAVYLCASSLASGDTQYFGPGTRLTVL.

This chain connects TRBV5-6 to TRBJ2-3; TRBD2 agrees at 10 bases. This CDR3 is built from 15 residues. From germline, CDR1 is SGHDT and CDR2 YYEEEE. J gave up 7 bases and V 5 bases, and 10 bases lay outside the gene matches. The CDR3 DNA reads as TGTGCCAGCAGGGAGGGACTAGCGTCAACTTATACGCAGTATTTT. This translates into CASREGLASTYTQYF. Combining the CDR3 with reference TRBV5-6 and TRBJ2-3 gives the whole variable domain DAGVTQSPTHLIKTRGQQVTLRCSPKSGHDTVSWYQQALGQGPQFIFQYYEEEERQRGNFPDRFSGHQFPNYSSELNVNALLLGDSALYLCASREGLASTYTQYFGPGTRLTVL.

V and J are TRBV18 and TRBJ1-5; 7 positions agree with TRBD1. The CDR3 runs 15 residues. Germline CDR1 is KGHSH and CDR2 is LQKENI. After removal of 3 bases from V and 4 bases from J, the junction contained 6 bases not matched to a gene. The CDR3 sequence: CASSPTGQRNQPQHF. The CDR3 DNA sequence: TGTGCCAGCTCACCGACGGGACAGAGAAATCAGCCCCAGCATTTT.

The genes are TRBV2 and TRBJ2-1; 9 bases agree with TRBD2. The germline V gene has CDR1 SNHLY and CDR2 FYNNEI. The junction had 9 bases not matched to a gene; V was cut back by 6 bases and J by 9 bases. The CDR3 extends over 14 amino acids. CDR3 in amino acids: CASRYSGGLGEQFF. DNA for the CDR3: TGTGCCAGCAGATATAGCGGGGGATTGGGTGAGCAGTTCTTC.

CDR3 residues: CAWSLTSGTGGIEGNTIYF. The CDR3 DNA reads as TGTGCCTGGAGTCTAACATCCGGGACAGGGGGTATCGAAGGAAACACCATATATTTT. V gene TRBV30 combines with J gene TRBJ1-3; 11 bases are a match to TRBD1. CDR1 and CDR2 from the germline V gene are GTSNPN and SVGIG (reference sequence). This CDR3 spans 19 amino acids. With V trimmed by 2 bases and J by 4 bases, 16 bases remained unmatched.

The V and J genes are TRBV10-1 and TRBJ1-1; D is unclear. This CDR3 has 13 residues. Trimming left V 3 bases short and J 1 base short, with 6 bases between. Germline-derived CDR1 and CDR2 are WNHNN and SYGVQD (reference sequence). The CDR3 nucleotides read TGCGCCAGCAGTGACGAGAAGAACACTGAAGCTTTCTTT. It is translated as CASSDEKNTEAFF.

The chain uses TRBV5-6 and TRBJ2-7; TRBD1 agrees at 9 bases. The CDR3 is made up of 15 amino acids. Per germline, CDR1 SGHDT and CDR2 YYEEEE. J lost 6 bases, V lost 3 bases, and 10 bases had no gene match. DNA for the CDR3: TGTGCCAGCAGCTGGGGGACAGGGAGCTCGGGCGAGCAGTACTTC. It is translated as CASSWGTGSSGEQYF.

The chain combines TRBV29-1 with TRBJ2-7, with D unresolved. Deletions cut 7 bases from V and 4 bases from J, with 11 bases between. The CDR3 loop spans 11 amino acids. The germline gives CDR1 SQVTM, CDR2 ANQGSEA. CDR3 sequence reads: CSATLSYEQYF. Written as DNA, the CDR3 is TGCAGCGCCACCCTCAGTTACGAGCAGTACTTC.